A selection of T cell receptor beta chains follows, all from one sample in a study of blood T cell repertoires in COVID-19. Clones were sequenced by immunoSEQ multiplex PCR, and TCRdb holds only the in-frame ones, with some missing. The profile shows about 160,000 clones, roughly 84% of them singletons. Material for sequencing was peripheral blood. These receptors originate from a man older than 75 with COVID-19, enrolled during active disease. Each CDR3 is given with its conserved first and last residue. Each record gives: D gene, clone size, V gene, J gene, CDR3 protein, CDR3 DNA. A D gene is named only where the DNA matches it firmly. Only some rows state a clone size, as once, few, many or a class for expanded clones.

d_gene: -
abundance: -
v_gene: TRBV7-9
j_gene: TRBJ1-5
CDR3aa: CASSPKGGPHQPQHF
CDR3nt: TGTGCCAGCAGCCCCAAGGGGGGGCCCCATCAGCCCCAGCATTTT

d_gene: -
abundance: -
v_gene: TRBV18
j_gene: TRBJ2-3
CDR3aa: CASSPLDTQYF
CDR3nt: TGTGCCAGCTCACCTCTGGATACGCAGTATTTT

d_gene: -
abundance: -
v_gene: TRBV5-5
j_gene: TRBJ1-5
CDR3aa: CASSHGPRERVRSNQPQHF
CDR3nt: TGTGCCAGCAGCCACGGGCCACGGGAGCGGGTCCGTAGCAATCAGCCCCAGCATTTT

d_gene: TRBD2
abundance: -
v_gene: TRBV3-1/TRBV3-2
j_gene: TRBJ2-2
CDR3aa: CASSQVPGGAGELFF
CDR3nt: TGTGCCAGCAGCCAAGTTCCTGGGGGGGCCGGGGAGCTGTTTTTT

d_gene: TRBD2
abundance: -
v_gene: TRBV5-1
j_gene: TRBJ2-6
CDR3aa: CASSPAPSGTQTGANVLTF
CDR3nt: TGCGCCAGCAGCCCAGCCCCTAGCGGGACCCAGACTGGGGCCAACGTCCTGACTTTC

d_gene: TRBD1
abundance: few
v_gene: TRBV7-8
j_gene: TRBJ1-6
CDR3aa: CASSDRGQGYNSPLHF
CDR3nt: TGTGCCAGCAGCGACAGGGGGCAAGGCTATAATTCACCCCTCCACTTT

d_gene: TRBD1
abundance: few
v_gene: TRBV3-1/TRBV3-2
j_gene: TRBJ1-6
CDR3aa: CASSRGQGGYSPLHF
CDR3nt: TGTGCCAGCAGCCGGGGACAGGGAGGGTACTCACCCCTCCACTTT

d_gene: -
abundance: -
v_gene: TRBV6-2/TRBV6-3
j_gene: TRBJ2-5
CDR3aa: CASSDPGQKTQYF
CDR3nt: TGTGCCAGCAGTGACCCGGGACAAAAGACCCAGTACTTC

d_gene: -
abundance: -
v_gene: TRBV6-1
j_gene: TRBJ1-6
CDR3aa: CASSPGHLSPLHF
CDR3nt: TGTGCCAGCAGCCCCGGACACCTTTCACCCCTCCACTTT

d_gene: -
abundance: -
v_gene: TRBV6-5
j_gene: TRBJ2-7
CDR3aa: CASSYRGQGQYF
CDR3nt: TGTGCCAGCAGTTATAGGGGCCAAGGGCAGTACTTC